The 27 T cell receptor beta chains below come from one sample, sequenced in a study of radiation and T cells in renal cell carcinoma (dated by TCRdb to 2020 to 2021). Libraries came from the immunoSEQ multiplex PCR assay. TCRdb obtained this table from immuneACCESS and retained in-frame rearrangements with V and J assigned. These tables miss some clones; where compared with another copy, unresolved V genes account for less than half of the shortfall, and the remainder is unexplained. The sample includes 20,000 to 25,000 clones, with approximately 80% observed a single time. Together, the top ten hold around 42% of the sample. The sample's time point label is to be understood as: baseline pretreatment blood. This specimen's treatment or condition label, interpreted: 15 Gy SBRT to primary tumor, nephrectomy 4 weeks later. The specimen was blood, collected from a patient whose treatment included radiotherapy and nephrectomy. The receptors here all came from a man aged 55 to 70 with renal cell carcinoma.

V gene TRBV2 combines with J gene TRBJ2-1, with 14 bases identical to TRBD2. CDR1 is SNHLY and CDR2 is FYNNEI in the germline V gene. The J segment lost 3 bases and the V segment lost 6 bases, leaving 1 base of the junction unmatched. This CDR3 comprises 15 residues. The CDR3 DNA is TGTGCCAGCAGCGGGACTAGCGGGAGCTACAATGAGCAGTTCTTC. This sequence encodes CASSGTSGSYNEQFF.

This clone was counted a single time. This rearrangement joins TRBV7-2 to TRBJ2-1, with TRBD2 matching over 9 bases. This CDR3 comprises 14 residues. In germline, CDR1 is SGHTA, CDR2 FQGNSA. V lost 5 bases to trimming and J lost 8 bases; unmatched junction nucleotides: 7. CDR3 region: CASSPSSGRHEQFF. In DNA form, the CDR3 reads TGTGCCAGCAGCCCCTCCAGCGGGAGGCATGAGCAGTTCTTC.

This sequence joins TRBV6-1 and TRBJ2-7; D is undetermined. The ends were cut back, 3 bases at V and 3 bases at J, with 9 bases in the middle. The CDR3 loop spans 13 amino acids. Germline V gene lookup returns CDR1 MNHNS and CDR2 SASEGT. The CDR3, as DNA: TGTGCCAGCAGTGACAGGATTCTCTACGAGCAGTACTTC. Amino acids: CASSDRILYEQYF.

The V call is TRBV7-9, the J call TRBJ2-3, with 13 bases aligning to TRBD2. This CDR3 has 17 amino acids. Per germline, CDR1 SEHNR and CDR2 FQNEAQ (reference sequence). The V gene end was trimmed by 5 bases and the J gene end by 4 bases; junction bases not matched to a gene: 9. This chain's CDR3 is CASSHRTSGSHPDTQYF. In DNA, the CDR3 is TGTGCCAGCAGCCACCGGACTAGCGGGAGTCACCCAGATACGCAGTATTTT.

In its sample, this clone was seen a few times. The rearrangement uses TRBV2 and TRBJ2-1; D not resolved. In germline, CDR1 is SNHLY, CDR2 FYNNEI. This CDR3 has 13 amino acids. Trimming shortened V by 2 bases and J by 6 bases, and 8 bases separated the two germline ends. This CDR3 reads CASSESYRNEQFF. Written as DNA, the CDR3 is TGTGCCAGCAGTGAAAGTTACCGCAATGAGCAGTTCTTC.

The CDR3 here is CASSYNRAYEQYF. CDR3 nucleotides: TGTGCCAGCAGCTACAACAGAGCCTACGAGCAGTACTTC. The chain joins TRBV5-6 to TRBJ2-7; D is undetermined. CDR1 and CDR2 from the germline V gene are SGHDT and YYEEEE. This CDR3 spans 13 amino acids. V was pared by 3 bases and J by 2 bases, with 9 bases between.

V is TRBV7-2 and J is TRBJ2-7, with D maybe TRBD2 (6 bases). Germline-derived CDR1 and CDR2 are SGHTA and FQGNSA. Trimming took 3 bases from V and 4 from J, leaving 13 bases between them. The CDR3 extends over 14 amino acids. CDR3 DNA: TGTGCCAGCAGCTTTGCGGGAAGGGTTTACGAGCAGTACTTC. Translated, it gives CASSFAGRVYEQYF.

The V gene is TRBV7-3, the J gene TRBJ1-1; TRBD1 matches 9 bases. V lost 7 bases to trimming and J lost 7 bases; unmatched junction nucleotides: 10. CDR3 length: 14 residues. Germline CDR1 is SGHTA and CDR2 is FQGTGA. DNA for the CDR3: TGTGCCAGCACATCTTCCGGGACAGGGAGTGAAGCTTTCTTT. Its translation is CASTSSGTGSEAFF.

This clone was observed a handful of times. The rearrangement joins TRBV5-1 to TRBJ2-1; the D is unclear. V was shortened by 2 bases and J by 7 bases, with 10 bases between the two germline ends. The CDR3 has 13 residues. Germline values: CDR1 SGHRS, CDR2 YFSETQ. This chain's CDR3 is CASSLIVGNEQFF. CDR3 bases: TGCGCCAGCAGCTTAATTGTTGGGAATGAGCAGTTCTTC.

The chain joins TRBV4-1 to TRBJ2-1; no firm D call. From germline, CDR1 is MGHRA and CDR2 YSYEKL. Trimming left V 1 base short and J 0 bases short, with 10 bases between. The CDR3 covers 16 residues. The DNA for the CDR3 is TGCGCCAGCAGCCAAGTAAATTTGGTCTCCTACAATGAGCAGTTCTTC. Translating gives CASSQVNLVSYNEQFF.

The chain employs TRBV2 and TRBJ2-2; perhaps TRBD1 as D (6 bases). V was pared by 3 bases and J by 6 bases, with 8 bases between. In germline, CDR1 is SNHLY, CDR2 FYNNEI. The length of the CDR3 is 13 residues. CDR3 protein: CASSDRGAGELFF. The CDR3 DNA reads TGTGCCAGCAGTGACAGGGGAGCCGGGGAGCTGTTTTTT.

The chain uses TRBV19 and TRBJ2-7; 9 bases align to TRBD1. Germline trimming cut 0 bases from V and 4 bases from J; bases unmatched to any gene: 4. Germline CDR1 LNHDA, CDR2 SQIVND (reference sequence). The CDR3 contains 15 residues. The CDR3 sequence is CASSIDLGTGYEQYF. The CDR3 DNA is TGTGCCAGTAGTATAGATTTGGGGACAGGGTACGAGCAGTACTTC.

The rearrangement links TRBV7-2 to TRBJ2-7; D uncertain. V gave up 3 bases and J gave up 9 bases, with 12 bases separating them. The CDR3 runs to 12 residues. Germline V CDR1 and CDR2: SGHTA, FQGNSA. The CDR3 spells CASSFGSIAQYF. The CDR3 DNA follows: TGTGCCAGCAGCTTTGGTTCGATCGCGCAGTACTTC.

The chain uses TRBV5-1 and TRBJ2-1, with D unresolved. V dropped 1 base and J dropped 6 bases, with 8 bases sitting between them. Germline assignment: CDR1 SGHRS and CDR2 YFSETQ. This CDR3 spans 13 amino acids. The CDR3 DNA follows: TGCGCCAGCAGCTTGTGGGCAGTCAATGAGCAGTTCTTC. This encodes CASSLWAVNEQFF.

The gene calls are TRBV2 and TRBJ2-2; a weak D match, TRBD2 (5 bases). The V end was cut by 5 bases, the J end by 6 bases, with 16 bases between. The germline V gene encodes CDR1 SNHLY and CDR2 FYNNEI. The CDR3 extends over 15 amino acids. CDR3 sequence: CASSPNLGRAGELFF. The CDR3 nucleotides read TGTGCCAGCAGTCCGAATTTGGGGAGAGCCGGGGAGCTGTTTTTT.

The sample holds one count of this clone. The chain recombines TRBV7-9 with TRBJ1-2; D is unclear. The CDR3 contains 13 residues. V was shortened by 6 bases and J by 4 bases, with 12 bases between the two germline ends. Germline-derived CDR1 and CDR2 are SEHNR and FQNEAQ (reference sequence). The CDR3 spells CASSPSSGYGYTF. The CDR3 DNA follows: TGTGCCAGCAGTCCCTCCTCCGGCTATGGCTACACCTTC.

The gene calls are TRBV4-1 and TRBJ2-7; 8 nucleotides line up with TRBD1. This CDR3 comprises 14 residues. Germline loops: CDR1 MGHRA, CDR2 YSYEKL. V dropped 5 bases and J dropped 3; count of bases not matched to a gene: 6. CDR3 coding DNA: TGCGCCAGCAGCATTCGGACAGGGCTCTACGAGCAGTACTTC. Its protein product is CASSIRTGLYEQYF.

This rearrangement joins TRBV5-1 to TRBJ2-3; maybe TRBD1 (6 bases). The CDR3 has 16 amino acids. Trimming removed 0 bases from V and 2 bases from J, with 13 bases in between. Germline CDR1 reads SGHRS; CDR2 reads YFSETQ. The CDR3, as DNA: TGCGCCAGCAGCTTGGCGGAAGGGGGAATCACAGATACGCAGTATTTT. Encoded protein: CASSLAEGGITDTQYF.

This chain joins TRBV14 and TRBJ1-1; D not resolved. This CDR3 has 12 residues. V gave up 5 bases and J gave up 10 bases, with 14 bases separating them. The germline CDR1 and CDR2 sequences are SGHDN and FVKESK. In nucleotides, the CDR3 is TGTGCCAGCAGCTTGGATGGTCGAGGAGCTTTCTTT. Amino acids: CASSLDGRGAFF. The full variable domain, with the rest looked up from reference TRBV14 and TRBJ1-1, is EAGVTQFPSHSVIEKGQTVTLRCDPISGHDNLYWYRRVMGKEIKFLLHFVKESKQDESGMPNNRFLAERTGGTYSTLKVQPAELEDSGVYFCASSLDGRGAFFGQGTRLTVV.

V gene TRBV6-4 combines with J gene TRBJ1-5; D ambiguous. Deletions cut 2 bases from V and 5 bases from J, with 13 bases between. The V gene's germline CDR1 is MRHNA and CDR2 SNTAGT. The CDR3 length is 15 residues. This chain's CDR3 is CASSDLGSLDQPQHF. CDR3 coding DNA: TGTGCCAGCAGTGACCTGGGCAGCCTCGATCAGCCCCAGCATTTT.

The table lists this clone with a count of one. J is TRBJ2-5 and V is TRBV6-1; a weak D match, TRBD1 (6 bases). Per the germline V gene, CDR1 is MNHNS and CDR2 is SASEGT. CDR3 length: 15 residues. V lost 6 bases to trimming and J lost 0 bases, with 14 bases between them. CDR3 DNA sequence: TGTGCCAGCAGAGGAGTATGGACAGACCAAGAGACCCAGTACTTC. This codes for CASRGVWTDQETQYF.

The chain carries TRBV15 and TRBJ2-3; 7 positions match TRBD2. The V segment lost 5 bases and the J segment 4 bases; nucleotides outside the gene matches: 12. Germline V gives CDR1 LNHNV, CDR2 YYDKDF (reference sequence). The CDR3 runs to 16 residues. The CDR3 DNA reads as TGTGCCACCAGCCTCCGATGGGGAGGGCTTCCAGATACGCAGTATTTT. Translation: CATSLRWGGLPDTQYF.

The chain carries TRBV4-1 and TRBJ2-1, with D unclear. This CDR3 contains 15 residues. V was shortened by 2 bases and J by 1 base, with 9 bases between the two germline ends. In germline, CDR1 is MGHRA, CDR2 YSYEKL. CDR3 in amino acids: CASSQQGSSYNEQFF. The CDR3 DNA is TGCGCCAGCAGCCAACAAGGGTCGTCCTACAATGAGCAGTTCTTC.

V usage is TRBV30 and J usage is TRBJ2-2; D is perhaps TRBD1 (6 bases). Germline CDR1 and CDR2: GTSNPN and SVGIG (reference sequence). V was pared by 5 bases and J by 1 base, with 11 bases between. This CDR3 region has 14 residues. The CDR3 protein is CAWSGTLNTGELFF. The CDR3 DNA sequence: TGTGCCTGGTCCGGGACACTGAACACCGGGGAGCTGTTTTTT.

J is TRBJ2-3 and V is TRBV7-9; no clear D. Germline CDR1 is SEHNR and CDR2 is FQNEAQ (reference sequence). Trimming took 7 bases from V and 3 from J, leaving 11 bases between them. CDR3 length: 13 amino acids. CDR3 nucleotide sequence: TGTGCCAGCACCAAGGAGAGGACAGATACGCAGTATTTT. It encodes CASTKERTDTQYF.

This rearrangement joins TRBV28 to TRBJ2-7, with no clear D. Germline CDR1 and CDR2: MDHEN and SYDVKM. The CDR3 has 14 amino acids. V lost 2 bases to trimming and J lost 2 bases, with 10 bases between them. CDR3 bases: TGTGCCAGCAGTTTAGTCCAGGATACCTACGAGCAGTACTTC. Protein: CASSLVQDTYEQYF.

This clone was found once. This rearrangement joins TRBV9 to TRBJ1-4; no reliable D call. From germline, CDR1 is SGDLS and CDR2 YYNGEE. There are 18 residues in the CDR3. V was trimmed by 0 bases and J by 4 bases, leaving 19 bases between them. The CDR3 is CASSVAPRDLGVNEKLFF. The CDR3 region has the DNA TGTGCCAGCAGCGTAGCTCCGCGAGACCTTGGGGTTAATGAAAAACTGTTTTTT.